These T cell receptor beta chains were read from a single sample in a study of beta chain features in type 1 diabetes. Using immunoSEQ multiplex PCR, the repertoire was profiled, and TCRdb retains in-frame clones only, with some absent. The sample shows a few hundred thousand clones, approximately 16% of them seen only once. Sequences were obtained from naive CD4+ T cells from blood. Receptors were obtained from a young man with type 1 diabetes. CDR3s include the opening cysteine and the closing phenylalanine or tryptophan. D genes are given only for firm matches. Clone size is not always given. Where it is, it says once, few, many or a class for expanded clones.

size	D	V	J	DNA	CDR3
few	.	TRBV9	TRBJ2-3	TGTGCCAGCAGCCCCCGAGGGAGCACAGATACGCAGTATTTT	CASSPRGSTDTQYF
.	.	TRBV29-1	TRBJ2-2	TGCAGCATCCCTTCAGGACAGTCCACCGGGGAGCTGTTTTTT	CSIPSGQSTGELFF
.	.	TRBV9	TRBJ2-6	TGTGCCAGCAGCCCACAGGGATCTGGGGCCAACGTCCTGACTTTC	CASSPQGSGANVLTF
few	.	TRBV11-1	TRBJ2-2	TGTGCCAGCAGCCGGGACTCAAACACCGGGGAGCTGTTTTTT	CASSRDSNTGELFF
few	.	TRBV5-1	TRBJ2-7	TGCGCCAGCAGTCCCGGGACGGTACCCTACGAGCAGTACTTC	CASSPGTVPYEQYF
.	.	TRBV7-9	TRBJ2-7	TGTGCCAGCAGCCTGACTCAGGGTAGCGACGAGCAGTACTTC	CASSLTQGSDEQYF
.	.	TRBV19	TRBJ2-5	TGTGCCAGTACCATGACCGGCCTGAGGGAGACCCAGTACTTC	CASTMTGLRETQYF
.	.	TRBV28	TRBJ1-1	TGTGCCAGCAGTGCCGCAGGGGTGGCTGAAGCTTTCTTT	CASSAAGVAEAFF
few	TRBD2	TRBV28	TRBJ2-7	TGTGCCAGCACCACTTTTAGGACTAGCAGAAACTACGAGCAGTACTTC	CASTTFRTSRNYEQYF
few	TRBD2	TRBV5-4	TRBJ2-1	TGTGCCAGCAGCCCACGACTAGCGGGCCACAATGAGCAGTTCTTC	CASSPRLAGHNEQFF
.	TRBD1	TRBV7-2	TRBJ1-2	TGTGCCAGCAGCTTAGCACAGGGGGCTGGCTATGGCTACACCTTC	CASSLAQGAGYGYTF
.	.	TRBV5-1	TRBJ2-3	TGCGCCAGCAGCCTCGGGCAGACTATAGATACGCAGTATTTT	CASSLGQTIDTQYF
.	.	TRBV29-1	TRBJ2-5	TGCAGCGTCGCTTCTCCCTCAGGGGAGACCCAGTACTTC	CSVASPSGETQYF
few	.	TRBV29-1	TRBJ2-1	TGCAGCGTTGTGAGGTCTGCTGGCTACAATGAGCAGTTCTTC	CSVVRSAGYNEQFF
.	.	TRBV5-6	TRBJ2-1	TGTGCCAGCAGCTCACCACAAGGGTACTCCAATGAGCAGTTCTTC	CASSSPQGYSNEQFF
.	TRBD1	TRBV18	TRBJ1-2	TGTGCCAGCTCACCGCTGGACAGGGCGGGGAGCGGCTACACCTTC	CASSPLDRAGSGYTF
.	.	TRBV11-2	TRBJ2-1	TGTGCCAGCAGAGACGGACGAACGCACAATGAGCAGTTCTTC	CASRDGRTHNEQFF
few	.	TRBV29-1	TRBJ2-7	TGCAGCGCTGGGCTCGGGGACGAGCAGTACTTC	CSAGLGDEQYF
few	.	TRBV2	TRBJ1-5	TGTGCCAGCGACCCCAGCAATCAGCCCCAGCATTTT	CASDPSNQPQHF
.	TRBD2	TRBV29-1	TRBJ2-2	TGCAGCGTATCCGGGACTAGCGGGAGTTCAGGGGAGCTGTTTTTT	CSVSGTSGSSGELFF
.	.	TRBV6-5	TRBJ2-5	TGTGCCAGCAGACTTCGGGACCTTCAAGAGACCCAGTACTTC	CASRLRDLQETQYF
.	.	TRBV4-3	TRBJ2-5	TGCGCCAGCAGCCAAGATTTCGCGACGGCCCAAGAGACCCAGTACTTC	CASSQDFATAQETQYF
.	TRBD2	TRBV6-1	TRBJ2-3	TGTGCCAGCGCCCTAGCGGATAGCACAGATACGCAGTATTTT	CASALADSTDTQYF
few	TRBD2	TRBV27	TRBJ2-3	TGTGCCAGCAGTTCGGGACTAGTCCCAGATACGCAGTATTTT	CASSSGLVPDTQYF
.	.	TRBV15	TRBJ2-5	TGTGCCACCAGCAGAGACAAATTGGGAGAGACCCAGTACTTC	CATSRDKLGETQYF
few	.	TRBV7-2	TRBJ1-2	TGTGCCAGCAGCTTAGACCCCAGGAACTATGGCTACACCTTC	CASSLDPRNYGYTF
few	.	TRBV7-3	TRBJ2-2	TGTGCCAGCAGCTCATCTTTTAACACCGGGGAGCTGTTTTTT	CASSSSFNTGELFF
.	.	TRBV7-2	TRBJ2-7	TGTGCCAGCAGCTTAGATGGGACCTACGAGCAGTACTTC	CASSLDGTYEQYF
few	.	TRBV20-1	TRBJ2-1	TGCAGTGCTAAGGGGAATGAGCAGTTCTTC	CSAKGNEQFF
.	.	TRBV9	TRBJ2-1	TGTGCCAGCAGCGTAGGTCCTACAACGCCCAATGAGCAGTTCTTC	CASSVGPTTPNEQFF
few	TRBD2	TRBV14	TRBJ2-1	TGTGCCAGCAGCCCAACGGGACTAGTCTTAAATGAGCAGTTCTTC	CASSPTGLVLNEQFF
.	TRBD2	TRBV4-1	TRBJ2-5	TGCGCCAGCAGCCAATTTGGACTAGCGGAAGAGACCCAGTACTTC	CASSQFGLAEETQYF
.	TRBD1	TRBV28	TRBJ2-7	TGTGCCAGCAGTTCTCCCGGGACAGCCTACTACGAGCAGTACTTC	CASSSPGTAYYEQYF
few	.	TRBV5-4	TRBJ1-4	TGTGCCAGCCGCAGGGACCCTGGGGCGGATGAAAAACTGTTTTTT	CASRRDPGADEKLFF
.	TRBD1	TRBV5-4	TRBJ1-2	TGTGCCAGCAGCAAATTCGGGACAGCTAACTATGGCTACACCTTC	CASSKFGTANYGYTF
.	TRBD2	TRBV29-1	TRBJ2-7	TGCAGCGTGGGGACTAGCGGGAGCTCCTACGAGCAGTACTTC	CSVGTSGSSYEQYF
few	.	TRBV5-4	TRBJ2-5	TGTGCCAGCAGCTTGTCGCAGGGACTTCAAGAGACCCAGTACTTC	CASSLSQGLQETQYF
.	TRBD2	TRBV5-1	TRBJ2-6	TGCGCCAGCGATATATCCCCAGCGGGAGTTGCCGGGGCCAACGTCCTGACTTTC	CASDISPAGVAGANVLTF
few	TRBD2	TRBV23-1	TRBJ2-3	TGCGCCAGCAGTCCCCCGCGCGGAGGAAGACTAGCGGGAGGAGGAGGTGGCACAGATACGCAGTATTTT	CASSPPRGGRLAGGGGGTDTQYF
.	TRBD1	TRBV29-1	TRBJ2-7	TGCAGCGTTGGCGGACAGGGGAGGATGAACGAGCAGTACTTC	CSVGGQGRMNEQYF
.	.	TRBV7-2	TRBJ1-5	TGTGCCAGCAGCTTAGACAGGGATCAGCCCCAGCATTTT	CASSLDRDQPQHF
.	.	TRBV15	TRBJ2-7	TGTGCCACCAGCGTGGGGCCCTCCTACGAGCAGTACTTC	CATSVGPSYEQYF
.	.	TRBV7-8	TRBJ1-5	TGTGCCAGCAGCGGAGGGCAGGGGTTCGGCAATCAGCCCCAGCATTTT	CASSGGQGFGNQPQHF
few	.	TRBV28	TRBJ2-1	TGTGCCAGCAGTTCCTCGCTGCTTAGCGACTCCTACAATGAGCAGTTCTTC	CASSSSLLSDSYNEQFF
few	.	TRBV7-9	TRBJ2-1	TGTGCCAACCAGATGAGCCGGACAGAAGAGCAGTTCTTC	CANQMSRTEEQFF
few	TRBD2	TRBV29-1	TRBJ2-1	TGCAGCGTTGCCCCGGTTCTAGCGGGAGTAGGTGAGCAGTTCTTC	CSVAPVLAGVGEQFF
few	.	TRBV18	TRBJ1-1	TGTGCCAGCTCTCCTGACAGAATGAACACTGAAGCTTTCTTT	CASSPDRMNTEAFF
.	.	TRBV25-1	TRBJ2-7	TGTGCCAGCAGTCGTGGGCAGGGGATCGGCGAGCAGTACTTC	CASSRGQGIGEQYF
.	.	TRBV29-1	TRBJ2-5	TGCAGCGTTGGCGAGGGATTGGGCTTTGAGACCCAGTACTTC	CSVGEGLGFETQYF
few	.	TRBV6-5	TRBJ2-7	TGTGCCAGCAGCCTAATTCGGGGATACGAGCAGTACTTC	CASSLIRGYEQYF
.	TRBD1	TRBV9	TRBJ2-1	TGTGCCAGCAGCGACGCCGGACAGGGACCCTACAATGAGCAGTTCTTC	CASSDAGQGPYNEQFF
.	.	TRBV20-1	TRBJ2-7	TGCAGTGCCGCCACGAAAGGGGAGCAGTACTTC	CSAATKGEQYF
.	.	TRBV7-3	TRBJ1-1	TGTGCCAGCAGCTCGGACATTAACACTGAAGCTTTCTTT	CASSSDINTEAFF